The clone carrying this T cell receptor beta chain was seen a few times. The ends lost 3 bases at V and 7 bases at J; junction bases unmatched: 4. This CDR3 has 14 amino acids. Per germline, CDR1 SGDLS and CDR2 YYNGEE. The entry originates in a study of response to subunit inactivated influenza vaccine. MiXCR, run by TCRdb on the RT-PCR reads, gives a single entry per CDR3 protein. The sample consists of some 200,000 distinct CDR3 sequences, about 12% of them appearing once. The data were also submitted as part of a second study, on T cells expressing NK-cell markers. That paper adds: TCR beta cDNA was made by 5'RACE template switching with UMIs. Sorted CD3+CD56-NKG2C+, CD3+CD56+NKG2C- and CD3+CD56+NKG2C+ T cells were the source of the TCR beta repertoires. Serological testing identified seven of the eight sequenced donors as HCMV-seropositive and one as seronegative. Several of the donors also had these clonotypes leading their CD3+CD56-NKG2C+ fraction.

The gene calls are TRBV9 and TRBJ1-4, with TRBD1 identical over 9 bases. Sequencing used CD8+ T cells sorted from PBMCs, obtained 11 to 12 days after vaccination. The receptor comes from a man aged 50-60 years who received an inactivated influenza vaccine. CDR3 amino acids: CASSEQGASEKLFF. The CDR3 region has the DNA TGTGCCAGCAGCGAACAGGGGGCTAGTGAAAAACTGTTTTTT.